Listed here are 25 T cell receptor beta chains from one sample, sequenced in a study of CD8 T cells in Susac syndrome. An amount of RNA that ranged from roughly 0.45 to 1 ug was reverse transcribed with random hexamers. TCRdb analysed the immunoSEQ multiplex PCR reads with MiXCR anew, one entry per CDR3 protein. The table records 150,000 to 200,000 distinct CDR3 sequences, roughly 92% of them present only once. The sample taken for sequencing was CD4+ T cells from PBMCs. The source is a human donor with multiple sclerosis.

This chain links TRBV6-1 with TRBJ1-1; possibly TRBD1 for D (5 bases). Trimming took 9 bases from V and 5 from J, leaving 25 bases between them. The V gene's germline CDR1 is MNHNS and CDR2 SASEGT. The CDR3 is 16 residues long. As DNA, the CDR3 is TGTGCCAGTCCACTACTAAGTGGGGCAGGCCCTACTGAAGCTTTCTTT. Translation gives CASPLLSGAGPTEAFF.

The V and J genes are TRBV14 and TRBJ1-1; D is unclear. Between the trimmed V and J ends, which lost 0 bases and 8 bases, there was a span of 10 bases. Germline lookup yields CDR1 SGHDN and CDR2 FVKESK. The CDR3 totals 13 residues. CDR3 in amino acids: CASSQDRIGEAFF. In nucleotides, the CDR3 is TGTGCCAGCAGCCAAGATCGGATAGGCGAAGCTTTCTTT.

This clonotype was seen only once. The chain joins TRBV27 to TRBJ1-2, with D tentatively TRBD1 (6 bases). V lost 5 bases, J lost 3 bases, and 19 bases lay in between. CDR1 and CDR2 from the germline V gene are MNHEY and SMNVEV (reference sequence). CDR3 length: 16 amino acids. CDR3 DNA sequence: TGTGCCAGCAGTCCTAAGGAACAGGGTATCTACTATGGCTACACCTTC. Its translation is CASSPKEQGIYYGYTF.

The genes are TRBV6-5 and TRBJ2-3; TRBD2 matches 12 bases. The CDR3 sequence is 16 residues long. Germline CDR1 is MNHEY and CDR2 is SVGAGI. V dropped 4 bases and J dropped 5; count of bases not matched to a gene: 7. The CDR3 DNA reads as TGTGCCAGCAGTTCTCGACTAGCGGGAGATAGAGATACGCAGTATTTT. This sequence encodes CASSSRLAGDRDTQYF.

The CDR3 here is CASSLPDTQYF. The CDR3 nucleotides are TGTGCCAGCAGCCTTCCGGATACGCAGTATTTT. The chain carries TRBV2 and TRBJ2-3, with D hard to call. The germline CDR1 and CDR2 sequences are SNHLY and FYNNEI. The CDR3 consists of 11 residues. Between the trimmed V and J ends, which lost 6 bases and 6 bases, there was a span of 7 bases.

This rearrangement joins TRBV29-1 to TRBJ1-4, with D perhaps matching TRBD1 (5 bases). Trimming pared 4 bases from V and 5 bases from J, leaving 17 bases between. CDR3 size: 15 residues. In germline, CDR1 is SQVTM, CDR2 ANQGSEA. The CDR3 DNA sequence: TGCAGCGTTGGCGACCCGGGACGGATGAATGAAAAACTGTTTTTT. The encoded protein is CSVGDPGRMNEKLFF.

The chain has TRBV9 and TRBJ1-3, with a weak D call TRBD1 (5 bases). The CDR3 loop spans 16 amino acids. Looked up from germline, CDR1 is SGDLS and CDR2 is YYNGEE. Deletions cut 0 bases from V and 0 bases from J, with 10 bases between. CDR3 region: CASSVGTPNSGNTIYF. The CDR3 nucleotides read TGTGCCAGCAGCGTAGGGACACCCAACTCTGGAAACACCATATATTTT.

This clonotype came up a few times. The V and J genes are TRBV4-1 and TRBJ1-1, with a possible D match to TRBD1 (5 bases). CDR3 length: 13 amino acids. Trimming pared 6 bases from V and 11 bases from J, leaving 19 bases between. Germline V lookup: CDR1 MGHRA, CDR2 YSYEKL. The chain's CDR3 is CASSSSLGTYAFF. CDR3 DNA: TGCGCCAGCAGTTCCAGTCTAGGGACGTACGCTTTCTTT.

The chain uses TRBV3-1 and TRBJ2-5, with 8 bases that match TRBD2. This CDR3 comprises 18 residues. V gave up 2 bases and J gave up 3 bases; unmatched junction bases: 14. CDR1 and CDR2 (germline): LGHDT, YNNKEL (reference sequence). The chain's CDR3 is CASSQKMTITSGEETQYF. The CDR3 nucleotides read TGTGCCAGCAGCCAAAAAATGACGATTACTAGCGGAGAAGAGACCCAGTACTTC.

V is TRBV20-1 and J is TRBJ2-7; no firm D call. Trimming left V 1 base short and J 3 bases short, with 7 bases between. This CDR3 is 12 amino acids long. CDR1 DFQATT and CDR2 SNEGSKA come from the germline V gene (reference sequence). The CDR3 loop is CSARGQNYEQYF. The CDR3 DNA reads TGCAGTGCTAGAGGCCAGAACTACGAGCAGTACTTC.

The chain is built from TRBV20-1 and TRBJ2-5; TRBD2 agrees at 9 bases. Germline V gives CDR1 DFQATT, CDR2 SNEGSKA (reference sequence). Unmatched junction bases numbered 5, after V lost 5 bases and J lost 4 bases. The CDR3 consists of 13 residues. CDR3: CSAPAGGGETQYF. CDR3 coding DNA: TGCAGTGCTCCAGCGGGAGGAGGAGAGACCCAGTACTTC.

The V gene is TRBV2, the J gene TRBJ2-1; a possible D gene is TRBD2 (5 bases). CDR1 is SNHLY and CDR2 is FYNNEI in the germline V gene. V lost 7 bases and J lost 1, with 14 bases in between. This CDR3 spans 15 amino acids. The CDR3 is CASTGSGRSYNEQFF. DNA of the CDR3: TGTGCCAGCACGGGGAGTGGGCGTTCCTACAATGAGCAGTTCTTC. Filled out from reference TRBV2 and TRBJ2-1, the complete variable domain reads EPEVTQTPSHQVTQMGQEVILRCVPISNHLYFYWYRQILGQKVEFLVSFYNNEISEKSEIFDDQFSVERPDGSNFTLKIRSTKLEDSAMYFCASTGSGRSYNEQFFGPGTRLTVL.

The chain is built from TRBV30 and TRBJ2-5; the match to TRBD2 covers 7 bases. The CDR3 is 14 residues long. Germline CDR1 and CDR2: GTSNPN and SVGIG (reference sequence). Trimming removed 3 bases from V and 5 bases from J; junction bases left unmatched: 9. CDR3 sequence (DNA): TGTGCCTGGAGCCGGATGTTGGGGGGGGAGACCCAGTACTTC. This gives the protein CAWSRMLGGETQYF.

The chain uses TRBV24-1 and TRBJ2-2; 7 bases fit TRBD1. V lost 8 bases, J lost 7 bases, and 12 bases stayed unmatched. In germline, CDR1 is KGHDR, CDR2 SFDVKD. This CDR3 is built from 15 residues. The CDR3 nucleotides are TGTGCCACCACCCCAGGGACAGTGGGCGGCGGGGAGCTGTTTTTT. Its translation is CATTPGTVGGGELFF.

CDR3 in DNA: TGCGCCAGCAGCCGGCAAACAGGGCCCGGGGAGCTGTTTTTT. Its protein product is CASSRQTGPGELFF. The V call is TRBV4-3, the J call TRBJ2-2; D perhaps matches TRBD1 (6 bases). The germline V and J ends were trimmed by 4 bases and 6 bases, with 12 bases remaining between them. CDR3 length equals 14 residues. Per germline, CDR1 LGHNA and CDR2 YSLEER.

The V call is TRBV4-3, the J call TRBJ2-2; TRBD1 aligns across 7 bases. CDR1 and CDR2 from the germline V gene are LGHNA and YSLEER. This CDR3 spans 19 amino acids. With V trimmed by 0 bases and J by 1 base, 11 bases remained unmatched. CDR3 sequence reads: CASSQDIRTGPMNTGELFF. The DNA for the CDR3 is TGCGCCAGCAGCCAAGATATCAGGACAGGTCCCATGAACACCGGGGAGCTGTTTTTT.

The chain joins TRBV28 to TRBJ2-2; 7 bases are shared with TRBD2. J gave up 4 bases and V 5 bases, and 4 bases lay outside the gene matches. CDR1 and CDR2 from the germline V gene are MDHEN and SYDVKM. The length of the CDR3 is 14 residues. CDR3 sequence (DNA): TGTGCCAGCAGTCCAACTAGCGTCACCGGGGAGCTGTTTTTT. It codes for CASSPTSVTGELFF.

The CDR3 DNA reads as TGTGCCAGCAGCCAACGGACTAGCGGCAGCTTCTACGAGCAGTACTTC. Translation: CASSQRTSGSFYEQYF. The chain links TRBV4-2 to TRBJ2-7; 10 positions agree with TRBD2. This CDR3 region has 16 residues. Germline CDR1 and CDR2: LGHNA and YNFKEQ. V lost 2 bases, J lost 3 bases, and 7 bases stayed unmatched.

This clonotype was detected a few times. The gene calls are TRBV2 and TRBJ2-7; D call uncertain. CDR1 and CDR2 (germline): SNHLY, FYNNEI. CDR3 length equals 12 residues. Trimming stripped 5 bases from V and 3 bases from J, with 8 bases between. The CDR3 loop reads CASSRMGYEQYF. Here the CDR3 DNA reads TGTGCCAGCAGTCGGATGGGCTACGAGCAGTACTTC.

The chain joins TRBV20-1 to TRBJ2-7; the D gene is possibly TRBD2 (6 bases). The CDR3 runs 15 residues. Germline V gives CDR1 DFQATT, CDR2 SNEGSKA (reference sequence). The V gene lost 6 bases and the J gene lost 5 bases, with 23 bases spanning the gap. DNA of the CDR3: TGCAGTGCAAGGCTGGGAGGCAGGCAGGTAGACGAGCAGTACTTC. This encodes CSARLGGRQVDEQYF.

The genes are TRBV2 and TRBJ1-1, with D possibly being TRBD1 (5 bases). Germline CDR1 SNHLY, CDR2 FYNNEI. The CDR3 extends over 13 amino acids. V lost 7 bases, J lost 1 base, and 10 bases lay in between. CDR3 sequence: CASMAQGNTEAFF. In DNA form, the CDR3 reads TGTGCCAGCATGGCCCAGGGGAACACTGAAGCTTTCTTT.

This chain connects TRBV18 to TRBJ1-2, with TRBD1 as a possible D gene (6 bases). Germline CDR1 and CDR2: KGHSH and LQKENI. V lost 1 base and J 8 bases, leaving 20 bases between the germline ends. The CDR3 runs 16 residues. CDR3 DNA: TGTGCCAGCTCACCACTTCAGGCAGGGGATTTGGAAGGCTACACCTTC. Its translation: CASSPLQAGDLEGYTF.

This chain uses TRBV30 with TRBJ1-1; D gene uncertain. The length of the CDR3 is 12 residues. Looked up from germline, CDR1 is GTSNPN and CDR2 is SVGIG (reference sequence). Trimming shortened V by 2 bases and J by 11 bases, and 15 bases separated the two germline ends. The chain's CDR3 is CAWSLSQMDAFF. As DNA, the CDR3 is TGTGCCTGGAGTTTATCGCAGATGGACGCTTTCTTT.

The chain employs TRBV4-1 and TRBJ2-4, with a weak D call TRBD2 (7 bases). The V gene's germline CDR1 is MGHRA and CDR2 YSYEKL. V was pared by 0 bases and J by 7 bases, with 16 bases between. This CDR3 has 16 residues. The CDR3: CASSQEGGGGQNIQYF. CDR3 DNA: TGCGCCAGCAGCCAAGAGGGGGGAGGGGGTCAGAACATTCAGTACTTC.

This chain uses TRBV5-4 with TRBJ2-5; D is ambiguous. Germline CDR1 and CDR2: SGHNT and YYREEE (reference sequence). This CDR3 region has 14 residues. V dropped 1 base and J dropped 2 bases, with 9 bases sitting between them. CDR3 coding DNA: TGTGCCAGCAGCTTGCGGGCTACGCAAGAGACCCAGTACTTC. This encodes CASSLRATQETQYF.